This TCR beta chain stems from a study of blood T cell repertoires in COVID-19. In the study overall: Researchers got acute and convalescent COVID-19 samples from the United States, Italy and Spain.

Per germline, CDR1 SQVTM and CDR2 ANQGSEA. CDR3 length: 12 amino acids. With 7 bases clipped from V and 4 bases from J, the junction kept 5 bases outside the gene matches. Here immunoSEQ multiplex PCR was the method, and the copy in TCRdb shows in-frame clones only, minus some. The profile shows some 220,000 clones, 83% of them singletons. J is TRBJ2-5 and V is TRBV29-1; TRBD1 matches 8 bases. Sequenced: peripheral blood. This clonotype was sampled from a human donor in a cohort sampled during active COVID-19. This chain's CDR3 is CSAGQGGETQYF. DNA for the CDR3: TGCAGCGCAGGACAGGGAGGAGAGACCCAGTACTTC. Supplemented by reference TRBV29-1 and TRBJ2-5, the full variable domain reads SAVISQKPSRDICQRGTSLTIQCQVDSQVTMMFWYRQQPGQSLTLIATANQGSEATYESGFVIDKFPISRPNLTFSTLTVSNMSPEDSSIYLCSAGQGGETQYFGPGTRLLVL.